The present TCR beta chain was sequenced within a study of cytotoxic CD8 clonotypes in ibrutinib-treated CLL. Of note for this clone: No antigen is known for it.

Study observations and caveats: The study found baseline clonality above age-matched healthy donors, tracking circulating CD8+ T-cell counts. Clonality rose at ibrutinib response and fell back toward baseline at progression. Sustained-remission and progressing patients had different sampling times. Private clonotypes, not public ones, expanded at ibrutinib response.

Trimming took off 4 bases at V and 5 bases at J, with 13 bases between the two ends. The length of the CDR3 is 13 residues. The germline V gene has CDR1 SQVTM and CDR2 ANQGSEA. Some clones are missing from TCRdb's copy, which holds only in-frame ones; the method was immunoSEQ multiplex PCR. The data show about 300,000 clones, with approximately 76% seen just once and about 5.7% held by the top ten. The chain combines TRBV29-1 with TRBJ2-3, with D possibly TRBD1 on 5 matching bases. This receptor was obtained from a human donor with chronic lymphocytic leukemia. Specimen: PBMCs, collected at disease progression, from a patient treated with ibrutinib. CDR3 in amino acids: CSVGGRTRDTQYF. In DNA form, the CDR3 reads TGCAGCGTTGGGGGTCGGACACGAGATACGCAGTATTTT.